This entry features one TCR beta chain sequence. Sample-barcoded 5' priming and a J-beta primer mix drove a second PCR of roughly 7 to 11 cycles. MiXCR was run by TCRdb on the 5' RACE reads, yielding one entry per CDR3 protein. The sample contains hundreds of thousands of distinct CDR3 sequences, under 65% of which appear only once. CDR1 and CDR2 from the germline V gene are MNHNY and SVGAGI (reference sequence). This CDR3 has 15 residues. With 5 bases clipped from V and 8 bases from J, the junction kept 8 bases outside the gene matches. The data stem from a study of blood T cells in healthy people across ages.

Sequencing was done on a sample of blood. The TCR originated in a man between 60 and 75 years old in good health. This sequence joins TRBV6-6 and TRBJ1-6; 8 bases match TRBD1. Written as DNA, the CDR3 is TGTGCCAGCAGTCTAAGACAGGGGAATGATTCACCCCTCCACTTT. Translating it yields CASSLRQGNDSPLHF.